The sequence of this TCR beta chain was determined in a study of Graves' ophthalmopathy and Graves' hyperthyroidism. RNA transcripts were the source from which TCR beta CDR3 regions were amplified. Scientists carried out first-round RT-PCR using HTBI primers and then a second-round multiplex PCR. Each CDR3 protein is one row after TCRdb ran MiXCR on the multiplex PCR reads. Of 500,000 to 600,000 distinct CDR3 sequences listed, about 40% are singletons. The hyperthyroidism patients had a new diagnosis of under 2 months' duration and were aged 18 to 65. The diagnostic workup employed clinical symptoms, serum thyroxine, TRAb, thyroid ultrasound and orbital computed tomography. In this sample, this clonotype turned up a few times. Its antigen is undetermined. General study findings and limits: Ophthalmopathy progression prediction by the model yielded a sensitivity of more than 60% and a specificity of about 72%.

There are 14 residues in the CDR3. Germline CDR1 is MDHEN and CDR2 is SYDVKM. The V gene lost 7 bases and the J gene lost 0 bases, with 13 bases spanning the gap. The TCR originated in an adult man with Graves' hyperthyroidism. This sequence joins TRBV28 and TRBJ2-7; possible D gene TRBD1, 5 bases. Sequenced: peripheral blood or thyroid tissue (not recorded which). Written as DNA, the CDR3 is TGTGCCAGCAAAGGGGCGCTCCCCTCCTACGAGCAGTACTTC. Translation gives CASKGALPSYEQYF.